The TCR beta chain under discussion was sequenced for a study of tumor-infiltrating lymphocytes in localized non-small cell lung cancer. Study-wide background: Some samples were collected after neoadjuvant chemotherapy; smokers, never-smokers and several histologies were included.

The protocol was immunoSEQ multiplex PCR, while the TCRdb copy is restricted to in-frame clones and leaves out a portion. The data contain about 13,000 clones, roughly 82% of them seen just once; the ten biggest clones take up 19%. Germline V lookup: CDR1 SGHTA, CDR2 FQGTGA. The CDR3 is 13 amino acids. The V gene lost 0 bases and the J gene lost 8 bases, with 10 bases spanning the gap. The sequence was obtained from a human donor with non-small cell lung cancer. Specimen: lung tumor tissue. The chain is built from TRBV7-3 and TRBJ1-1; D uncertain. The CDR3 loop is CASSLTALSEAFF. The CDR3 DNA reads TGTGCCAGCAGCTTAACAGCCCTCTCCGAAGCTTTCTTT.